This T cell receptor beta chain was identified during a study of human thymus T cells. Study-level results: Among thymic and blood repertoires, usage of V and J genes appeared biased.

As concerns this clone: Its antigen is unknown.

Libraries were prepared by immunoSEQ multiplex PCR; TCRdb keeps only in-frame clonotypes and omits some of them. The sample carries approximately 49,000 clones, 85% to 95% recorded once. The people who donated were healthy Finnish babies having corrective surgery for congenital heart defects. No fixed cell number was used; all available blood leukocytes supplied DNA. There are 16 residues in the CDR3. Germline lookup yields CDR1 SGHNT and CDR2 YENEEA. Trimming took 5 bases from V and 6 from J; bases not matched to a gene: 12. V gene TRBV11-3 combines with J gene TRBJ2-1, with TRBD1 matching 8 bases. The clonotype comes from a girl under three years old with a congenital heart defect but otherwise immunologically healthy. The sample comprised blood. The CDR3 reads CASSPGGQGWGNEQFF. Written as DNA, the CDR3 is TGTGCCAGCAGCCCCGGCGGACAGGGTTGGGGCAATGAGCAGTTCTTC.